The 23 T cell receptor beta chains below were found in one sample sequenced in a study of blood T cells in healthy people across ages. Together with a sample-barcoded 5' primer, a J-beta primer mix was included in a second PCR lasting roughly 6 to 12 cycles. TCRdb itself ran the 5' RACE reads through MiXCR, one entry per CDR3 protein. This repertoire shows roughly 1.4 million distinct CDR3 sequences, approximately 59% found once; its top ten account for 5% to 7%. Sequencing input: blood. The receptors were sampled from a man younger than 30 in good health.

The chain combines TRBV10-2 with TRBJ1-6, with 7 bases matching TRBD1. The CDR3 consists of 15 residues. Germline-derived CDR1 and CDR2 are WSHSY and SAAADI. Unmatched junction bases numbered 10, after V lost 6 bases and J lost 8 bases. The CDR3: CASRDSRGPDSPLHF. CDR3 sequence (DNA): TGCGCCAGCAGAGACTCTAGGGGGCCCGATTCACCCCTCCACTTT.

Points on this clonotype: A much larger clone differs by one base, so this may be a read error. This sequence joins TRBV5-1 and TRBJ2-3; TRBD2 agrees at 9 bases. CDR3 size: 15 residues. Trimming took 4 bases from V and 3 from J; bases not matched to a gene: 6. CDR1 is SGHRS and CDR2 is YFSETQ in the germline V gene. Written as DNA, the CDR3 is TGCGCCAGCAGCAATGGGACTAGCAGGACAGATACGCAGTATTTT. It specifies CASSNGTSRTDTQYF.

This clonotype has a handful of counts. The chain couples TRBV7-2 to TRBJ2-5; 10 bases align to TRBD2. The CDR3 contains 19 residues. V dropped 2 bases and J dropped 1; count of bases not matched to a gene: 13. Germline V gene lookup returns CDR1 SGHTA and CDR2 FQGNSA. DNA of the CDR3: TGTGCCAGCAGCTTAATCCCCAGATCAACTAGCGGGGTCCAAGAGACCCAGTACTTC. It is translated as CASSLIPRSTSGVQETQYF.

This clonotype has just a few counts. This rearrangement joins TRBV20-1 to TRBJ1-5, with 7 bases that match TRBD1. The J segment lost 7 bases and the V segment lost 4 bases, leaving 19 bases of the junction unmatched. Germline CDR1 is DFQATT and CDR2 is SNEGSKA (reference sequence). The CDR3 is 17 amino acids. CDR3 nucleotides: TGCAGTGCTAAACTTCCACGGACACCGGGACAGACACAGCCCCAGCATTTT. Amino acid sequence: CSAKLPRTPGQTQPQHF.

This chain connects TRBV24-1 to TRBJ2-1; 14 bases align to TRBD2. CDR3 length: 14 amino acids. The ends lost 10 bases at V and 7 bases at J; junction bases unmatched: 5. CDR1 KGHDR and CDR2 SFDVKD come from the germline V gene. CDR3 region: CATSGTSGSNEQFF. The CDR3 region has the DNA TGTGCCACGTCCGGGACTAGCGGGAGTAATGAGCAGTTCTTC.

Points on this clonotype: An end of the junction does not agree with germline; a read error may underlie this. The CDR3 is CASSQDWTYNGQFF. CDR3 nucleotides: TGCGCCAGCAGCCAAGACTGGACCTACAATGGGCAGTTCTTC. This sequence joins TRBV4-3 and TRBJ2-1; D ambiguous. This CDR3 spans 14 amino acids. From germline, CDR1 is LGHNA and CDR2 YSLEER.

This chain links TRBV25-1 with TRBJ2-5, with 9 nucleotides matching TRBD2. The CDR3 has 14 residues. Germline V gene sequence: CDR1 MGHDK, CDR2 SYGVNS. Trimming at V came to 3 bases and at J to 5 bases, leaving 4 bases not matched to a gene. The CDR3: CASSDVAGVETQYF. Here the CDR3 DNA reads TGTGCCAGCAGTGATGTAGCGGGAGTGGAGACCCAGTACTTC.

The chain combines TRBV7-9 with TRBJ1-1; the D gene is possibly TRBD1 (5 bases). The CDR3 sequence is 14 residues long. The germline V and J ends were trimmed by 5 bases and 5 bases, with 15 bases remaining between them. Germline CDR1 SEHNR, CDR2 FQNEAQ (reference sequence). This CDR3 reads CASSQAGGETEAFF. The CDR3 DNA follows: TGTGCCAGCAGCCAGGCTGGGGGAGAAACTGAAGCTTTCTTT.

CDR3 loop: CASTPLPHATVKQYF. CDR3 sequence (DNA): TGTGCCAGCACCCCTCTACCGCATGCAACAGTCAAGCAGTACTTC. The chain links TRBV28 to TRBJ2-7, with D unresolved. This CDR3 contains 15 residues. V was trimmed by 7 bases and J by 8 bases, leaving 24 bases between them. Germline CDR1 and CDR2: MDHEN and SYDVKM.

This sequence joins TRBV7-9 and TRBJ1-2; TRBD1 aligns across 9 bases. Per germline, CDR1 SEHNR and CDR2 FQNEAQ (reference sequence). CDR3 length: 16 residues. Germline trimming cut 4 bases from V and 3 bases from J; bases unmatched to any gene: 9. CDR3 sequence (DNA): TGTGCCAGCAGCTCCGGACAGGGGTTGTTTTACTATGGCTACACCTTC. It is translated as CASSSGQGLFYYGYTF.

The chain uses TRBV20-1 and TRBJ2-7; TRBD2 matches at 8 bases. V gave up 3 bases and J gave up 3 bases; unmatched junction bases: 16. The CDR3 sequence is 17 residues long. Germline V CDR1 and CDR2: DFQATT, SNEGSKA (reference sequence). The CDR3 sequence: CSASGGPGGLAGYEQYF. The CDR3, as DNA: TGCAGTGCTAGTGGGGGACCCGGAGGGCTAGCGGGCTACGAGCAGTACTTC.

This chain joins TRBV12-3 or TRBV12-4 and TRBJ2-2; no reliable D call. Trimming shortened V by 5 bases and J by 5 bases, and 21 bases separated the two germline ends. The CDR3 sequence is 17 residues long. The CDR3 is CASSPVGFALWTGELFF. In DNA, the CDR3 is TGTGCCAGCAGTCCGGTGGGCTTCGCGTTGTGGACCGGGGAGCTGTTTTTT.

The chain combines TRBV28 with TRBJ2-7; 10 nucleotides align to TRBD2. V gave up 5 bases and J gave up 2 bases; unmatched junction bases: 3. Germline CDR1 is MDHEN and CDR2 is SYDVKM. This CDR3 has 14 amino acids. The CDR3 reads CASSPTSGAYEQYF. In DNA form, the CDR3 reads TGTGCCAGCAGTCCAACTAGCGGGGCCTACGAGCAGTACTTC.

This clonotype was seen only a few times. The chain links TRBV12-3 or TRBV12-4 to TRBJ2-5, with a tentative D call TRBD1 (6 bases). The CDR3 runs to 14 residues. Trimming left V 1 base short and J 5 bases short, with 11 bases between. CDR3 nucleotides: TGTGCCAGCAGTTTAGAGGGGGTTCTGGAGACCCAGTACTTC. It codes for CASSLEGVLETQYF.

This clonotype appeared a single time. The chain recombines TRBV3-1 with TRBJ1-2; no clear D. The V end lost 7 bases, the J end lost 7 bases, and 13 bases lay between the germline ends. The length of the CDR3 is 12 residues. The germline gives CDR1 LGHDT, CDR2 YNNKEL (reference sequence). The CDR3 protein is CASNEPGGGYTF. CDR3 DNA sequence: TGTGCCAGCAACGAGCCGGGTGGTGGCTACACCTTC.

This chain connects TRBV25-1 to TRBJ1-4; D gene uncertain. There are 14 residues in the CDR3. Trimming removed 3 bases from V and 4 bases from J, with 9 bases in between. The germline gives CDR1 MGHDK, CDR2 SYGVNS. CDR3 nucleotide sequence: TGTGCCAGCAGTGAGGGCGGCAATAATGAAAAACTGTTTTTT. Its protein product is CASSEGGNNEKLFF. Full variable domain (rest looked up from reference TRBV25-1 and TRBJ1-4): EADIYQTPRYLVIGTGKKITLECSQTMGHDKMYWYQQDPGMELHLIHYSYGVNSTEKGDLSSESTVSRIRTEHFPLTLESARPSHTSQYLCASSEGGNNEKLFFGSGTQLSVL.

In this sample, this clonotype turned up once. The chain recombines TRBV12-3 or TRBV12-4 with TRBJ1-1, with TRBD1 identical over 9 bases. The CDR3 extends over 14 amino acids. The J segment lost 6 bases and the V segment lost 5 bases, leaving 7 bases of the junction unmatched. CDR3 region: CASSTGGGQAEAFF. CDR3 nucleotide sequence: TGTGCCAGCAGTACAGGGGGCGGCCAAGCTGAAGCTTTCTTT.

This clonotype was seen a single time. The V call is TRBV12-3 or TRBV12-4, the J call TRBJ2-2; the D gene is possibly TRBD2 (6 bases). V was trimmed by 6 bases and J by 7 bases, leaving 12 bases between them. This CDR3 is 13 amino acids long. The chain's CDR3 is CASSIGTGGELFF. CDR3 nucleotide sequence: TGTGCCAGCAGCATAGGGACTGGCGGGGAGCTGTTTTTT.

This chain connects TRBV27 to TRBJ1-2; TRBD1 is a possible D gene (6 bases). Looked up from germline, CDR1 is MNHEY and CDR2 is SMNVEV (reference sequence). The CDR3 sequence is 11 residues long. The V gene lost 10 bases and the J gene lost 4 bases, with 10 bases spanning the gap. DNA for the CDR3: TGTGCCACCTGGACAGCCTATGGCTACACCTTC. Encoded protein: CATWTAYGYTF.

The chain links TRBV29-1 to TRBJ2-1; the D gene could be TRBD1 or TRBD2 (6 bases each). The CDR3 spans 15 residues. CDR1 and CDR2 from the germline V gene are SQVTM and ANQGSEA. The V end was cut by 3 bases, the J end by 2 bases, with 14 bases between. The CDR3 is CSVERAGGPYNEQFF. DNA of the CDR3: TGCAGCGTTGAGCGAGCTGGGGGGCCCTACAATGAGCAGTTCTTC.

This chain joins TRBV12-3 or TRBV12-4 and TRBJ1-1; D is uncertain. Trimming left V 5 bases short and J 4 bases short, with 8 bases between. This CDR3 has 12 amino acids. The CDR3 protein is CASSPISTEAFF. CDR3 nucleotide sequence: TGTGCCAGCAGTCCCATTAGCACTGAAGCTTTCTTT.

This clonotype was picked up a small number of times. The rearrangement links TRBV7-2 to TRBJ2-5, with 10 nucleotides matching TRBD2. CDR1 and CDR2 from the germline V gene are SGHTA and FQGNSA. The CDR3 is 17 residues long. The junction had 6 bases not matched to a gene; V was cut back by 0 bases and J by 2 bases. CDR3 protein: CASSLALAGALQETQYF. Here the CDR3 DNA reads TGTGCCAGCAGCTTAGCCCTAGCGGGGGCACTACAAGAGACCCAGTACTTC.

This chain uses TRBV7-8 with TRBJ2-1; 8 positions agree with TRBD2. V shed 5 bases and J 13 bases; nucleotides not matched to a gene: 7. The CDR3 loop spans 12 amino acids. CDR1 and CDR2 (germline): SGHVS, FQNEAQ. The CDR3, as DNA: TGTGCCAGCAGCCTCGGACTAGCAATCCAGTTCTTC. Protein product: CASSLGLAIQFF.